These 29 T cell receptor beta chains originate from one sample sequenced in a study of blood T cell repertoires in COVID-19. TCRdb's table, derived via immunoSEQ multiplex PCR, lists solely in-frame clones and lacks some. The sample comprises more than 30,000 clones, 80% of which are singletons, and approximately 14% rests with the top ten. Sequenced input: peripheral blood. The receptors shown here come from a woman aged 70 to 79 with acute or convalescent COVID-19.

The V and J genes are TRBV19 and TRBJ1-3, with 8 bases aligning to TRBD1. Per germline, CDR1 LNHDA and CDR2 SQIVND (reference sequence). The J segment lost 4 bases and the V segment lost 7 bases, leaving 9 bases of the junction unmatched. This CDR3 has 15 residues. Here the CDR3 reads CASTRTGLGGNTIYF. CDR3 DNA sequence: TGTGCCAGTACTCGGACAGGGCTTGGAGGAAACACCATATATTTT.

J is TRBJ2-3 and V is TRBV29-1; TRBD2 matches at 8 bases. This CDR3 spans 14 amino acids. Germline V CDR1 and CDR2: SQVTM, ANQGSEA. V trimming: 4 bases; J trimming: 5 bases; junction bases outside the gene matches: 8. The CDR3 DNA reads as TGCAGCGTTGTACTAGCGGTCCTAGGAGATACGCAGTATTTT. Its protein is CSVVLAVLGDTQYF.

The rearrangement uses TRBV7-9 and TRBJ1-5; D might be TRBD1 (6 bases). This CDR3 is 16 amino acids long. Trimming shortened V by 1 base and J by 2 bases, and 12 bases separated the two germline ends. CDR1 is SEHNR and CDR2 is FQNEAQ in the germline V gene (reference sequence). CDR3 protein: CASSLDGGAGNQPQHF. Here the CDR3 DNA reads TGTGCCAGCAGCTTAGATGGGGGCGCAGGCAATCAGCCCCAGCATTTT.

The rearrangement joins TRBV5-1 to TRBJ2-5; D unresolved. There are 13 residues in the CDR3. Deletions cut 6 bases from V and 4 bases from J, with 13 bases between. Germline CDR1 and CDR2: SGHRS and YFSETQ. The CDR3 reads CASTPGNGETQYF. Here the CDR3 DNA reads TGCGCCAGCACACCAGGAAATGGAGAGACCCAGTACTTC.

This chain links TRBV24-1 with TRBJ2-5, with TRBD1 matching 8 bases. J gave up 5 bases and V 3 bases, and 7 bases lay outside the gene matches. The V gene's germline CDR1 is KGHDR and CDR2 SFDVKD. This CDR3 has 15 amino acids. CDR3 DNA: TGTGCCACCAGTGATCCGACAGGGGCCCGTGAGACCCAGTACTTC. This gives the protein CATSDPTGARETQYF.

The rearrangement uses TRBV11-2 and TRBJ2-1; the D gene is possibly TRBD2 (5 bases). Germline loops: CDR1 SGHAT, CDR2 FQNNGV. CDR3 length: 16 amino acids. V gave up 2 bases and J gave up 10 bases, with 21 bases separating them. The CDR3, as DNA: TGTGCCAGCAGCTTACGGGGAGACAAAAACTATGAAGAGCAGTTCTTC. Its protein product is CASSLRGDKNYEEQFF.

This chain joins TRBV5-1 and TRBJ2-4, with 8 bases matching TRBD1. This CDR3 spans 15 amino acids. CDR1 is SGHRS, CDR2 YFSETQ, per germline. With V trimmed by 2 bases and J by 1 base, 2 bases remained unmatched. The CDR3 region has the DNA TGCGCCAGCAGCTTCCACAGGGGGGCCAAAAACATTCAGTACTTC. It codes for CASSFHRGAKNIQYF.

The chain has TRBV19 and TRBJ2-1; 11 bases match TRBD2. There are 18 residues in the CDR3. The germline gives CDR1 LNHDA, CDR2 SQIVND (reference sequence). Trimming removed 5 bases from V and 8 bases from J; junction bases left unmatched: 17. CDR3 sequence reads: CASSVQAPLSGRAHEQFF. The CDR3 nucleotides read TGTGCCAGTAGTGTCCAAGCCCCCCTTAGCGGGAGGGCACATGAGCAGTTCTTC.

The J gene is TRBJ1-2, the V gene TRBV18; perhaps TRBD1 as D (5 bases). The CDR3 sequence is 15 residues long. Germline loops: CDR1 KGHSH, CDR2 LQKENI. V lost 5 bases, J lost 1 base, and 14 bases lay in between. CDR3 DNA sequence: TGTGCCAGCTCAACCGGGACTCCCGGTAACTATGGCTACACCTTC. It codes for CASSTGTPGNYGYTF.

The chain joins TRBV2 to TRBJ1-2; D is unresolved. The CDR3 is made up of 13 amino acids. Germline V gives CDR1 SNHLY, CDR2 FYNNEI. V dropped 10 bases and J dropped 0 bases, with 12 bases sitting between them. CDR3: CATGEWPNYGYTF. The CDR3 bases are TGTGCCACCGGGGAGTGGCCTAACTATGGCTACACCTTC.

As for this clone: The germline gene is not matched at one end of the junction; a read error may be the cause. This chain links TRBV5-1 with TRBJ1-4; D is unclear. The CDR3 length is 15 residues. CDR1 is SGHRS, CDR2 YFSETQ, per germline. The CDR3 region has the DNA TGCGCCAGCAGCTTGGCGGCGACATCGAATGGAAAACTGTTTTTT. Amino acids: CASSLAATSNGKLFF.

This clone has only a few counts. This chain connects TRBV7-9 to TRBJ2-7; 10 nucleotides line up with TRBD2. CDR1 is SEHNR, CDR2 FQNEAQ, per germline (reference sequence). The CDR3 is 14 amino acids. With V trimmed by 6 bases and J by 7 bases, 9 bases remained unmatched. This CDR3 reads CASSISGRALEQYF. As DNA, the CDR3 is TGTGCCAGCAGTATCAGCGGGAGGGCCCTTGAGCAGTACTTC.

The rearrangement joins TRBV12-1 to TRBJ1-1. TRBV12-1 is labeled a pseudogene. CDR3 length: 17 residues. The CDR3 nucleotides are TGTGCCAGCAGCGGACCGGTAGGGAGACGCATGAACACTGAAGCTTTCTTT. This gives the protein CASSGPVGRRMNTEAFF.

CDR3 loop: CSASLTGRAETQYF. The CDR3 DNA follows: TGCAGTGCTAGTCTGACGGGGAGGGCAGAGACCCAGTACTTC. V is TRBV20-1 and J is TRBJ2-5, with 7 bases fitting TRBD2. Germline V gene data show CDR1 as DFQATT and CDR2 as SNEGSKA (reference sequence). Losses at the gene ends were 3 bases for V and 4 bases for J; bases not matched to a gene: 8. This CDR3 has 14 amino acids.

The rearrangement uses TRBV5-1 and TRBJ2-6; a weak D match, TRBD1 (6 bases). The length of the CDR3 is 14 residues. V was trimmed by 1 base and J by 13 bases, leaving 15 bases between them. Germline V lookup: CDR1 SGHRS, CDR2 YFSETQ. Here the CDR3 DNA reads TGCGCCAGCAGCTTGCAACGAGGGGGTGAGGTCCTGACTTTC. Its translation: CASSLQRGGEVLTF.

The gene calls are TRBV5-1 and TRBJ1-2; the match to TRBD1 covers 8 bases. Per germline, CDR1 SGHRS and CDR2 YFSETQ. The CDR3 spans 15 residues. Unmatched junction bases numbered 6, after V lost 4 bases and J lost 1 base. This CDR3 is CASSPGQAVNYGYTF. The DNA for the CDR3 is TGCGCCAGCAGCCCGGGACAGGCTGTTAACTATGGCTACACCTTC. The full variable domain, rest sourced from reference TRBV5-1 and TRBJ1-2, is KAGVTQTPRYLIKTRGQQVTLSCSPISGHRSVSWYQQTPGQGLQFLFEYFSETQRNKGNFPGRFSGRQFSNSRSEMNVSTLELGDSALYLCASSPGQAVNYGYTFGSGTRLTVV.

The rearrangement links TRBV19 to TRBJ2-7; 7 nucleotides agree with TRBD2. Germline V gene data show CDR1 as LNHDA and CDR2 as SQIVND (reference sequence). Trimming cost V 3 bases and J 2 bases; bases outside gene matches: 10. This CDR3 comprises 16 residues. In DNA, the CDR3 is TGTGCCAGTAGTATCCAGCGGGGAGCCCCCCCCTACGAGCAGTACTTC. Amino acids: CASSIQRGAPPYEQYF.

This clone has more than one count but fewer than ten. This sequence joins TRBV4-2 and TRBJ2-7; D is perhaps TRBD1 (6 bases). Per germline, CDR1 LGHNA and CDR2 YNFKEQ. The CDR3 runs to 14 residues. The ends were cut back, 0 bases at V and 10 bases at J, with 16 bases in the middle. Here the CDR3 DNA reads TGTGCCAGCAGCCAAGAATCCGACGCAGGGGTCCAGTACTTC. Its protein product is CASSQESDAGVQYF.

J is TRBJ2-1 and V is TRBV6-6; 9 bases align to TRBD2. V shed 5 bases, J shed 7 bases, and the junction held 15 bases outside the gene matches. This CDR3 contains 17 residues. Germline values: CDR1 MNHNY, CDR2 SVGAGI (reference sequence). DNA for the CDR3: TGTGCCAGCAGTCGCCCGTTTGCGGGGGGGGCCCGGAATGAGCAGTTCTTC. Translating it yields CASSRPFAGGARNEQFF.

The chain combines TRBV10-1 with TRBJ2-5; 7 bases are shared with TRBD2. This CDR3 spans 13 amino acids. CDR1 and CDR2 from the germline V gene are WNHNN and SYGVQD (reference sequence). The junction had 2 bases not matched to a gene; V was cut back by 6 bases and J by 1 base. The chain's CDR3 is CASRASGQETQYF. DNA for the CDR3: TGCGCCAGCAGGGCTAGCGGCCAAGAGACCCAGTACTTC.

The chain recombines TRBV2 with TRBJ1-1; TRBD1 might be the D (5 bases). The germline CDR1 and CDR2 sequences are SNHLY and FYNNEI. Trimming took off 1 base at V and 4 bases at J, with 13 bases between the two ends. This CDR3 contains 15 residues. The CDR3, as DNA: TGTGCCAGCAGTGAAGAGGGAAGGGGCGGCACTGAAGCTTTCTTT. The encoded protein is CASSEEGRGGTEAFF.

The rearrangement joins TRBV28 to TRBJ1-1; the match to TRBD1 covers 10 bases. V lost 5 bases, J lost 5 bases, and 8 bases stayed unmatched. CDR3 length: 15 amino acids. The V gene's germline CDR1 is MDHEN and CDR2 SYDVKM. The CDR3 coding sequence is TGTGCCAGCAGTACGCCGGGACAGGGGAGGACTGAAGCTTTCTTT. Protein product: CASSTPGQGRTEAFF.

The chain couples TRBV5-1 to TRBJ2-1; D perhaps matches TRBD1 (6 bases). The CDR3 is 14 amino acids. The V and J ends lost 3 bases and 6 bases respectively, with 13 bases between them. Germline CDR1 reads SGHRS; CDR2 reads YFSETQ. As DNA, the CDR3 is TGCGCCAGCAGCTGGGAGCGACAGGTCAATGAGCAGTTCTTC. Amino acid sequence: CASSWERQVNEQFF. Complete variable domain (other parts from reference TRBV5-1 and TRBJ2-1): KAGVTQTPRYLIKTRGQQVTLSCSPISGHRSVSWYQQTPGQGLQFLFEYFSETQRNKGNFPGRFSGRQFSNSRSEMNVSTLELGDSALYLCASSWERQVNEQFFGPGTRLTVL.

CDR3: CASSRQGSTDTQYF. CDR3 DNA: TGTGCCAGCAGTCGACAGGGAAGCACAGATACGCAGTATTTT. The genes are TRBV6-5 and TRBJ2-3, with 7 bases lining up with TRBD1. After removal of 5 bases from V and 0 bases from J, the junction contained 2 bases not matched to a gene. Germline lookup yields CDR1 MNHEY and CDR2 SVGAGI. This CDR3 comprises 14 residues.

This chain connects TRBV28 to TRBJ2-3, with 7 bases matching TRBD2. The CDR3 contains 16 residues. V lost 2 bases to trimming and J lost 4 bases; unmatched junction nucleotides: 9. Germline assignment: CDR1 MDHEN and CDR2 SYDVKM. The CDR3 DNA sequence: TGTGCCAGCAGTTTAGAAGCGGGAAATGTCGCAGATACGCAGTATTTT. Translation gives CASSLEAGNVADTQYF.

The chain employs TRBV9 and TRBJ2-5; D is undetermined. This CDR3 is 15 amino acids long. Trimming took off 2 bases at V and 4 bases at J, with 15 bases between the two ends. Germline lookup yields CDR1 SGDLS and CDR2 YYNGEE. The CDR3 is CASSVGGPYPETQYF. The CDR3 DNA sequence: TGTGCCAGCAGCGTTGGTGGGCCGTATCCAGAGACCCAGTACTTC.

This chain uses TRBV19 with TRBJ2-2, with 7 bases that match TRBD1. Germline CDR1 and CDR2: LNHDA and SQIVND (reference sequence). The V segment lost 9 bases and the J segment 8 bases; nucleotides outside the gene matches: 18. This CDR3 has 16 amino acids. CDR3 sequence: CARSYRGLRFAGELFF. The DNA for the CDR3 is TGTGCCAGGTCCTACAGGGGTTTAAGGTTCGCGGGGGAGCTGTTTTTT.

The J gene is TRBJ1-2, the V gene TRBV7-2, with D hard to call. Trimming took off 6 bases at V and 6 bases at J, with 23 bases between the two ends. CDR1 is SGHTA and CDR2 is FQGNSA in the germline V gene. This CDR3 comprises 16 residues. CDR3 sequence reads: CASSFPRGLRVDGYTF. The CDR3 DNA reads TGTGCCAGCAGTTTTCCTCGGGGTCTTAGGGTGGATGGCTACACCTTC. Using reference TRBV7-2 and TRBJ1-2 for the parts outside the CDR3, the full variable domain is GAGVSQSPSNKVTEKGKDVELRCDPISGHTALYWYRQSLGQGLEFLIYFQGNSAPDKSGLPSDRFSAERTGGSVSTLTIQRTQQEDSAVYLCASSFPRGLRVDGYTFGSGTRLTVV.

This chain links TRBV11-2 with TRBJ1-2; D remains ambiguous. From germline, CDR1 is SGHAT and CDR2 FQNNGV. The CDR3 length is 13 residues. V was trimmed by 5 bases and J by 4 bases, leaving 11 bases between them. The CDR3 DNA is TGTGCCAGCAGCCCAAGACTGACCTATGGCTACACCTTC. This sequence encodes CASSPRLTYGYTF. The variable domain in full, with the rest retrieved from reference TRBV11-2 and TRBJ1-2, is EAGVAQSPRYKIIEKRQSVAFWCNPISGHATLYWYQQILGQGPKLLIQFQNNGVVDDSQLPKDRFSAERLKGVDSTLKIQPAKLEDSAVYLCASSPRLTYGYTFGSGTRLTVV.